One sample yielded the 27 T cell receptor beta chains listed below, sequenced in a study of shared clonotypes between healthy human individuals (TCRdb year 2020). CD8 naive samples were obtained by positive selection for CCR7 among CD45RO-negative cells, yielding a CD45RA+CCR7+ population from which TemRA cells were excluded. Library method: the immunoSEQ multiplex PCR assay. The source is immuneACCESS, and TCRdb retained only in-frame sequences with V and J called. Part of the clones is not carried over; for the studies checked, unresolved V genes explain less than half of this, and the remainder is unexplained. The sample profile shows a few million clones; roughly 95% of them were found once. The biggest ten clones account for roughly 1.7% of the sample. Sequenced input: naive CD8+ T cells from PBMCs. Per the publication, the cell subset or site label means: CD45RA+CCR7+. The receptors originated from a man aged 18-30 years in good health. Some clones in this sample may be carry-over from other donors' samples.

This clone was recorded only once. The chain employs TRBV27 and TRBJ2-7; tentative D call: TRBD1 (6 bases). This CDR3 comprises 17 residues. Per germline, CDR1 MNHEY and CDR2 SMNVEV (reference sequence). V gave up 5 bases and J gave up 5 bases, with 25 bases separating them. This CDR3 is CASSVLPLGRGIDEQYF. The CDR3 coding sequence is TGTGCCAGCAGTGTTCTGCCCTTGGGCAGGGGAATCGACGAGCAGTACTTC.

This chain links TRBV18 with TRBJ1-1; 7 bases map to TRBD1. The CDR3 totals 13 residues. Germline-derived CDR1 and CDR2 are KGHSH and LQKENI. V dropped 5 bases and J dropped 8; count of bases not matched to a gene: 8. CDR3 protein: CASSVDRAREAFF. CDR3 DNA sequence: TGTGCCAGCTCAGTCGACAGGGCTCGGGAAGCTTTCTTT.

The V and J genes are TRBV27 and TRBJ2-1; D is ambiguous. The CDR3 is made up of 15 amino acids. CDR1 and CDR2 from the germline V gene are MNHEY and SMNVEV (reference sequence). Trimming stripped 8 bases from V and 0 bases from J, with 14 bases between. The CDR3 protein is CASGVGRSSYNEQFF. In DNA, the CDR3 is TGTGCCAGCGGAGTGGGTCGGAGCTCCTACAATGAGCAGTTCTTC.

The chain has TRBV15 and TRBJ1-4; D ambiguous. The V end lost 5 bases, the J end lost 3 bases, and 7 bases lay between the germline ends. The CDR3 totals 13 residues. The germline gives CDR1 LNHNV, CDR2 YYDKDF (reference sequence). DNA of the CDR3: TGTGCCACCAGCCAGGTTTCTAATGAAAAACTGTTTTTT. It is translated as CATSQVSNEKLFF. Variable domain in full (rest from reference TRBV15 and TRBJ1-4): DAMVIQNPRYQVTQFGKPVTLSCSQTLNHNVMYWYQQKSSQAPKLLFHYYDKDFNNEADTPDNFQSRRPNTSFCFLDIRSPGLGDTAMYLCATSQVSNEKLFFGSGTQLSVL.

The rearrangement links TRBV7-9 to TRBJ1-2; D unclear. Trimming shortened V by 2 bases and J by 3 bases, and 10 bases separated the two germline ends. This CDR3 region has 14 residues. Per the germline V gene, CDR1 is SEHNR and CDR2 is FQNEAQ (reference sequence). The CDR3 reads CASSLLGSHYGYTF. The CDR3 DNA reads TGTGCCAGCAGCTTACTGGGCAGCCACTATGGCTACACCTTC.

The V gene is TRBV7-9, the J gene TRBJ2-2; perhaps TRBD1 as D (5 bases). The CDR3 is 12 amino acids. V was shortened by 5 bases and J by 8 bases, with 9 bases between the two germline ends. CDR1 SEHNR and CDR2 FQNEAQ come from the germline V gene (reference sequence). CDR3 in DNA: TGTGCCAGCAGCCCTGCAGGGGGGGAGCTGTTTTTT. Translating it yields CASSPAGGELFF.

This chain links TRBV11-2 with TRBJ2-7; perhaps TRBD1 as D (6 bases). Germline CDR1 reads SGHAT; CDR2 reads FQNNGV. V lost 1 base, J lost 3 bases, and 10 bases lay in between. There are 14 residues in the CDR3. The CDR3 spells CASSLVDRNYEQYF. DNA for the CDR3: TGTGCCAGCAGCTTAGTGGACAGAAACTACGAGCAGTACTTC.

CDR3 sequence reads: CASSESGRGHEQYF. Here the CDR3 DNA reads TGTGCCAGCAGTGAATCTGGGAGGGGCCACGAGCAGTACTTC. This chain uses TRBV25-1 with TRBJ2-7; TRBD2 matches 7 bases. V was clipped by 1 base and J by 5 bases; unmatched bases: 5. Germline CDR1 reads MGHDK; CDR2 reads SYGVNS. This CDR3 comprises 14 residues.

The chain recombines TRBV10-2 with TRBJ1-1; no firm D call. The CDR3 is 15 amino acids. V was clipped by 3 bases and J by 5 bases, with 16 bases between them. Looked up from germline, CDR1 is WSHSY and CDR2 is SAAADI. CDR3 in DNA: TGCGCCAGCAGTGATCCCCGTTCTATGAGGACTGAAGCTTTCTTT. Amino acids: CASSDPRSMRTEAFF.

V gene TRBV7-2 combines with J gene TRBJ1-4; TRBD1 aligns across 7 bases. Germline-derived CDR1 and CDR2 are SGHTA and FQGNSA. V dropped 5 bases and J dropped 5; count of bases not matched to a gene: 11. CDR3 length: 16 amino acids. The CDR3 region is CASSLRPGQLNEKLFF. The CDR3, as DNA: TGTGCCAGCAGCCTACGTCCGGGACAGTTAAATGAAAAACTGTTTTTT.

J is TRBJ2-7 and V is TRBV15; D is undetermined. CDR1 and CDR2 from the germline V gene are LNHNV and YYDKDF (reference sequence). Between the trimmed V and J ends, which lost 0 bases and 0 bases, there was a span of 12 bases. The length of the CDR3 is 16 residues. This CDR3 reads CATSRDALSSSYEQYF. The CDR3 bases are TGTGCCACCAGCAGAGATGCGCTTTCGAGCTCCTACGAGCAGTACTTC.

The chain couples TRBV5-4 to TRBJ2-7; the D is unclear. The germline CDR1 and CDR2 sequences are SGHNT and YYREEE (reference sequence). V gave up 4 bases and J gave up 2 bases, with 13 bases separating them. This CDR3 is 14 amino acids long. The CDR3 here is CASSPSAVTYEQYF. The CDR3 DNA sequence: TGTGCCAGCAGCCCGTCGGCAGTAACCTACGAGCAGTACTTC.

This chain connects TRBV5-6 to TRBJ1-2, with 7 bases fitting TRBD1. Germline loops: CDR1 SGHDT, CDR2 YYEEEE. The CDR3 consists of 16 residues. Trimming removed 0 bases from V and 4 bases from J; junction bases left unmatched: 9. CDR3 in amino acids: CASSLGRAGQRYGYTF. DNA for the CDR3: TGTGCCAGCAGCTTGGGGAGGGCGGGACAGCGCTATGGCTACACCTTC.

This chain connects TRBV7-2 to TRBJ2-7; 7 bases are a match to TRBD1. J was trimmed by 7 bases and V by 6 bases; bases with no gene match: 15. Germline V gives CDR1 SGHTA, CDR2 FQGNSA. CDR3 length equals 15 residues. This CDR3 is CASSHSGTENREQYF. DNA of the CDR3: TGTGCCAGCAGTCACTCCGGGACAGAAAATAGGGAGCAGTACTTC.

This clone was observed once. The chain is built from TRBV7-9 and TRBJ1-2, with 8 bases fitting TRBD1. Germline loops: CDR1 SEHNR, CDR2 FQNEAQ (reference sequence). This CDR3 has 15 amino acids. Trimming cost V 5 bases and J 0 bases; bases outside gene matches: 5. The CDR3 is CASSPTGAANYGYTF. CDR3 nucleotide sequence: TGTGCCAGCAGCCCGACAGGGGCCGCTAACTATGGCTACACCTTC.

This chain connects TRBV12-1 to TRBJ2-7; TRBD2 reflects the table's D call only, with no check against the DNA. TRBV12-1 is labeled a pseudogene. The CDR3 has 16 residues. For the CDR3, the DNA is TGTGCCAGCAGCACACCGCCATTAGCGGGAGTGTCCGAGCAGTACTTC. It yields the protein CASSTPPLAGVSEQYF.

CDR3 nucleotides: TGTGCCAGCAGCTCCCCATTGGGGGGAGCGAACTATGGCTACACCTTC. Its protein product is CASSSPLGGANYGYTF. This chain connects TRBV7-9 to TRBJ1-2; tentative D call: TRBD1 (5 bases). This CDR3 region has 16 residues. In germline, CDR1 is SEHNR, CDR2 FQNEAQ (reference sequence). Trimming shortened V by 4 bases and J by 2 bases, and 17 bases separated the two germline ends.

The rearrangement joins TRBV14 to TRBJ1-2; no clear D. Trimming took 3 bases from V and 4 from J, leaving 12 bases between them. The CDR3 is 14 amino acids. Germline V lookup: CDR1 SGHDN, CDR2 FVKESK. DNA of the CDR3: TGTGCCAGCAGCCACGTCGGCGATAGCTATGGCTACACCTTC. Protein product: CASSHVGDSYGYTF.

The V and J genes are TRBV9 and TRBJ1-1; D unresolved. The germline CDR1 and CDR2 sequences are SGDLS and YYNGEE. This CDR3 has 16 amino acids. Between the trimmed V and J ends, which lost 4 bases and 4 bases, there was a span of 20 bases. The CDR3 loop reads CASSTKPTPVLTEAFF. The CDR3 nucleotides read TGTGCCAGCAGCACCAAACCGACACCCGTTCTCACTGAAGCTTTCTTT.

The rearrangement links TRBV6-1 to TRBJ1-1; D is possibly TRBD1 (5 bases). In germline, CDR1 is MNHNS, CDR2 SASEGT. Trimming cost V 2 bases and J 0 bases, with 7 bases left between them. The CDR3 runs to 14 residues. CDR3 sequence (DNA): TGTGCCAGCAGTGAAAGGGGAATGAACACTGAAGCTTTCTTT. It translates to CASSERGMNTEAFF.

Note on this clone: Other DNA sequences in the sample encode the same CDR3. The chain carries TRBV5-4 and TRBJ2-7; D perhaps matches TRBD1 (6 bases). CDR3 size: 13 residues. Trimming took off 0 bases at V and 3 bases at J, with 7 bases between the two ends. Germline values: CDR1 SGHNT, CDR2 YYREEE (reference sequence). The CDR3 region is CASSLEGVYEQYF. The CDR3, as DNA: TGTGCCAGCAGCTTGGAGGGGGTCTACGAGCAGTACTTC.

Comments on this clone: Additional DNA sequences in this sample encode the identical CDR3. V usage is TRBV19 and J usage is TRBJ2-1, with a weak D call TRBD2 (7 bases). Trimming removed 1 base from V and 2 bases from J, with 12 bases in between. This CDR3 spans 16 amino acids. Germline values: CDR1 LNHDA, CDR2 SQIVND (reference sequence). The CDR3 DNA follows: TGTGCCAGTAGTATAGGAGGGGGGGGCCCCTACAATGAGCAGTTCTTC. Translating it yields CASSIGGGGPYNEQFF.

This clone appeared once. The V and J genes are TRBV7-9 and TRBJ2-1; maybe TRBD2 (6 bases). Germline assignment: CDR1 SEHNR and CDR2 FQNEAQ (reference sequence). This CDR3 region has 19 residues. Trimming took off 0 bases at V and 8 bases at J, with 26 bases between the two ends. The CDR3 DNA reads TGTGCCAGCAGCTTAGCGACTGGGCTAGCGTCATCTATGTTGGATGAGCAGTTCTTC. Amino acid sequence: CASSLATGLASSMLDEQFF.

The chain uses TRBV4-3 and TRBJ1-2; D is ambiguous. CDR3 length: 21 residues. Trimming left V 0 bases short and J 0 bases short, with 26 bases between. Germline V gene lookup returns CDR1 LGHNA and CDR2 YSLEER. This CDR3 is CASSQDVMATLPGAANYGYTF. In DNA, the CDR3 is TGCGCCAGCAGCCAAGATGTGATGGCCACCCTTCCCGGAGCTGCTAACTATGGCTACACCTTC.

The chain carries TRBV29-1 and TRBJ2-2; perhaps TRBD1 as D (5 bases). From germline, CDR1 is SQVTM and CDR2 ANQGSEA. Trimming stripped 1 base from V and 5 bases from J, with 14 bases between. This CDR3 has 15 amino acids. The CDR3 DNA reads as TGCAGCGTTGAAGGAGGCAGGGATCGTACCGGGGAGCTGTTTTTT. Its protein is CSVEGGRDRTGELFF.

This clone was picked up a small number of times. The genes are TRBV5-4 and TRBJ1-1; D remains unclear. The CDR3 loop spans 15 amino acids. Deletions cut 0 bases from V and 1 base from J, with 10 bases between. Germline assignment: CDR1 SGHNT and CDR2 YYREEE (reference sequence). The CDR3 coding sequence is TGTGCCAGCAGCTTGGGTCCCCCGGGGAACACTGAAGCTTTCTTT. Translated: CASSLGPPGNTEAFF. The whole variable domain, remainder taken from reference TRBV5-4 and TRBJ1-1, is ETGVTQSPTHLIKTRGQQVTLRCSSQSGHNTVSWYQQALGQGPQFIFQYYREEENGRGNFPPRFSGLQFPNYSSELNVNALELDDSALYLCASSLGPPGNTEAFFGQGTRLTVV.

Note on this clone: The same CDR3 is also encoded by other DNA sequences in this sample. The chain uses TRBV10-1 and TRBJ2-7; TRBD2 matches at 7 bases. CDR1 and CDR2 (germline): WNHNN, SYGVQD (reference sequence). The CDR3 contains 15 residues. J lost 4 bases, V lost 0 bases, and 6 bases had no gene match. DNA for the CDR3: TGCGCCAGCAGTGAGTCGGCTAGCGGTTCGTACGAGCAGTACTTC. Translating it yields CASSESASGSYEQYF.